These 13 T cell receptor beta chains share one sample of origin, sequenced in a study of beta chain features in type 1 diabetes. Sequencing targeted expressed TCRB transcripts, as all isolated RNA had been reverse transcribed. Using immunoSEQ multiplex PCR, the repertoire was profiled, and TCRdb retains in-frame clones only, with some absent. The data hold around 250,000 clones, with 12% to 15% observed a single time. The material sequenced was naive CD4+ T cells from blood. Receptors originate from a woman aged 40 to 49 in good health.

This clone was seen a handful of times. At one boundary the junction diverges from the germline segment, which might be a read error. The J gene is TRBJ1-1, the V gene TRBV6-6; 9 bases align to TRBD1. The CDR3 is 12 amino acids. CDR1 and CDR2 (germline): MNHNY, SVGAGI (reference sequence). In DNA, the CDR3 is TGTGCAGTAGGACAGGGGTACACTGAGGCTTTCTTT. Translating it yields CAVGQGYTEAFF.

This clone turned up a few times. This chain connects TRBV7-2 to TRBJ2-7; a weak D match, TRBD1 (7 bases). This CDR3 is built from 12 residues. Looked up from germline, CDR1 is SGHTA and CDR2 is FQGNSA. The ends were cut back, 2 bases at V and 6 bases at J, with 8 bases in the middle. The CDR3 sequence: CASSLQGGEQYF. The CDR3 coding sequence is TGTGCCAGCAGCTTACAGGGGGGCGAGCAGTACTTC.

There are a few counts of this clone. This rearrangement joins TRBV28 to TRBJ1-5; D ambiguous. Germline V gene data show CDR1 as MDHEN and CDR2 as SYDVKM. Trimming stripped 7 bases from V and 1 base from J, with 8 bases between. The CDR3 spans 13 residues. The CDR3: CASTRRSNQPQHF. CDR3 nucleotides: TGTGCCAGCACCCGTCGGAGCAATCAGCCCCAGCATTTT.

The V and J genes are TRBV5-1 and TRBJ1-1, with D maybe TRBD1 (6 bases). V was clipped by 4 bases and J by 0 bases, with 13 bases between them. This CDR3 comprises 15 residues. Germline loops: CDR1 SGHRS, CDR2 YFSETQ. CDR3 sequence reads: CASSLSGTLNTEAFF. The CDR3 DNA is TGCGCCAGCAGCCTCTCCGGGACACTGAACACTGAAGCTTTCTTT.

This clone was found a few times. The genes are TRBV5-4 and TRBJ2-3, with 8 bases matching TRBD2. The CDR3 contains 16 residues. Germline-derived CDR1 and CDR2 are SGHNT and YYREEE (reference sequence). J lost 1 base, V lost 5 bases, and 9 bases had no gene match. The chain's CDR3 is CASSFFARGGTDTQYF. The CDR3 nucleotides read TGTGCCAGCAGTTTTTTTGCGCGGGGGGGCACAGATACGCAGTATTTT. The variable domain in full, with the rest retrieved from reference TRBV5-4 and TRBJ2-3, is ETGVTQSPTHLIKTRGQQVTLRCSSQSGHNTVSWYQQALGQGPQFIFQYYREEENGRGNFPPRFSGLQFPNYSSELNVNALELDDSALYLCASSFFARGGTDTQYFGPGTRLTVL.

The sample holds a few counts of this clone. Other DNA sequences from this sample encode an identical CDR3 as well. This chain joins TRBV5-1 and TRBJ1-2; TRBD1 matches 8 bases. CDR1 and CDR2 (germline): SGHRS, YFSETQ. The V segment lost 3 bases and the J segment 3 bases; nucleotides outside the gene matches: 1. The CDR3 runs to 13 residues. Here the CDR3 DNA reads TGCGCCAGCAGCTCGACAGGGGACTATGGCTACACCTTC. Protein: CASSSTGDYGYTF.

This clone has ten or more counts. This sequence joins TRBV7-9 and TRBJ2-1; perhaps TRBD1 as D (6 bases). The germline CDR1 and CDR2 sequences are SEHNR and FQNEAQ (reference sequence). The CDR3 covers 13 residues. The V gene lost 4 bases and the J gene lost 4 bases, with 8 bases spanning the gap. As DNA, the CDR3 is TGTGCCAGCAGCTCCGGACAGTACAATGAGCAGTTCTTC. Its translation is CASSSGQYNEQFF.

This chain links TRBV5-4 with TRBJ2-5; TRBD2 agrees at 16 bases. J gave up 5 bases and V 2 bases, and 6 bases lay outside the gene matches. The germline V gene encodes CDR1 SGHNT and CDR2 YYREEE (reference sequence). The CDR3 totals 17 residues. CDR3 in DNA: TGTGCCAGCAGCTTAGGGACTAGCGGGGGGGCGGTTGAGACCCAGTACTTC. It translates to CASSLGTSGGAVETQYF.

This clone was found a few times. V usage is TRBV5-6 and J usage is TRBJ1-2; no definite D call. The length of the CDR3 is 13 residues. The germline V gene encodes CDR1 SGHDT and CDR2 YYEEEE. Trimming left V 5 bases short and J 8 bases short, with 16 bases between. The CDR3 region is CASRVTGPGGYTF. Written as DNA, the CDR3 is TGTGCCAGCAGGGTGACGGGTCCTGGGGGCTACACCTTC.

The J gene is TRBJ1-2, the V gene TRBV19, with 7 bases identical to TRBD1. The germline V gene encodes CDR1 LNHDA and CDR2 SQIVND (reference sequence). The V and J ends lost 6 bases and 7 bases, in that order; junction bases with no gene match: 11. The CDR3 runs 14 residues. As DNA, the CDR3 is TGTGCCAGTAGACCGGGACAGCCTCTAGGTGGCTACACCTTC. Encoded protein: CASRPGQPLGGYTF. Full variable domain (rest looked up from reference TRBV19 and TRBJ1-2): DGGITQSPKYLFRKEGQNVTLSCEQNLNHDAMYWYRQDPGQGLRLIYYSQIVNDFQKGDIAEGYSVSREKKESFPLTVTSAQKNPTAFYLCASRPGQPLGGYTFGSGTRLTVV.

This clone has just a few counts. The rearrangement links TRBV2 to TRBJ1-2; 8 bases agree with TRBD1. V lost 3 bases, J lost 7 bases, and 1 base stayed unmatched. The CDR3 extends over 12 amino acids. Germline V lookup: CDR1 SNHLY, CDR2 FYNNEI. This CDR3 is CASSDQGAGYTF. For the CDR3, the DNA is TGTGCCAGCAGTGATCAGGGGGCTGGCTACACCTTC.

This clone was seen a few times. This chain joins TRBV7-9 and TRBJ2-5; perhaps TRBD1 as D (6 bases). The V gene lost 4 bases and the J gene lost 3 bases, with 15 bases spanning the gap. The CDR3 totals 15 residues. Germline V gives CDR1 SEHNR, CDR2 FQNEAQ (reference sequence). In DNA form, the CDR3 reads TGTGCCAGCAGCTCCCATGGGACACAAGAAGAGACCCAGTACTTC. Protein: CASSSHGTQEETQYF.

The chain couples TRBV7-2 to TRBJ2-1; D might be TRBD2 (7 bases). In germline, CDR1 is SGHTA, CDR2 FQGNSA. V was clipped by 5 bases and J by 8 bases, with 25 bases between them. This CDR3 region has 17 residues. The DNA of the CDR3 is TGTGCCAGCAGCGCCATATCGTGGGGGGGGGCCGGGGATGAGCAGTTCTTC. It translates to CASSAISWGGAGDEQFF.